This entry features one TCR beta chain sequence. This sample stems from a study of blood T cell repertoires in COVID-19. As handled by the study authors: Reference gene primer amplification gave nucleated cell count estimates. Clones were sequenced by immunoSEQ multiplex PCR, and TCRdb holds only the in-frame ones, with some missing. V, J and clone size are those of that table, while D and trimming were read from the DNA. Altogether some 50,000 clones are present, more than 75% being singletons, with the ten largest covering around 8.2%. This sequence originates from a woman over 75 with acute or convalescent COVID-19. The sample was peripheral blood.

The CDR3 sequence: CASSLAVSGNTEAFF. In DNA, the CDR3 is TGCGCCAGCAGCTTGGCCGTAAGCGGGAACACTGAAGCTTTCTTT. The chain carries TRBV5-1 and TRBJ1-1; D unclear. The CDR3 consists of 15 residues. The germline V and J ends were trimmed by 0 bases and 1 base, with 10 bases remaining between them. Germline loops: CDR1 SGHRS, CDR2 YFSETQ.